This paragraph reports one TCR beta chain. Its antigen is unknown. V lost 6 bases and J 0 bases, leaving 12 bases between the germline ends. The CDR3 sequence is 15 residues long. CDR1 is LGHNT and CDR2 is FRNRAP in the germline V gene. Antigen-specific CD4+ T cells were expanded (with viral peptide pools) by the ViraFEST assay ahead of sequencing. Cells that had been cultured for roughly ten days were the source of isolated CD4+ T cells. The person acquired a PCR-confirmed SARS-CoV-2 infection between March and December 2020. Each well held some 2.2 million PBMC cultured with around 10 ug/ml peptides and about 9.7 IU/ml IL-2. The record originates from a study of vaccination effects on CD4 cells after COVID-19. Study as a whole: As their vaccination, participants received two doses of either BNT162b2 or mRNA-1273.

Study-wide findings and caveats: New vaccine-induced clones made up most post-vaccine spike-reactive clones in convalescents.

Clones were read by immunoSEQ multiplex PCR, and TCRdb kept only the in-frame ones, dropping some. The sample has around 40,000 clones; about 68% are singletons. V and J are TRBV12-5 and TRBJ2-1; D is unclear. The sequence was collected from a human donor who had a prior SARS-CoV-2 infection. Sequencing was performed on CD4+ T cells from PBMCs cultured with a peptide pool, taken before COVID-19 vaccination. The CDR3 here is CASGGRLVSYNEQFF. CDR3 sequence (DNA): TGTGCTAGTGGGGGCCGACTTGTCTCCTACAATGAGCAGTTCTTC.